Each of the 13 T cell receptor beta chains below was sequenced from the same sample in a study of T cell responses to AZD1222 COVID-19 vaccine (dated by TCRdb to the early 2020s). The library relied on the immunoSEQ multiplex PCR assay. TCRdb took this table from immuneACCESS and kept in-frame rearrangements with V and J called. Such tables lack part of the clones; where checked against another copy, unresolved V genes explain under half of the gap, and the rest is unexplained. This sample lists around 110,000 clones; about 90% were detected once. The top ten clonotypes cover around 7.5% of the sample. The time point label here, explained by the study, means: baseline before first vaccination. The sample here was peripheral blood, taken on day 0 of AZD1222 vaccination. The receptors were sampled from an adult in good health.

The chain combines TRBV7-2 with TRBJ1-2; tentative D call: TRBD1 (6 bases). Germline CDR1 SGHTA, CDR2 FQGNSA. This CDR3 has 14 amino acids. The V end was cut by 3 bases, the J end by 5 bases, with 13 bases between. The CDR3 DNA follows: TGTGCCAGCAGCTTCTACAGGGACGAGTATGGCTACACCTTC. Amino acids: CASSFYRDEYGYTF.

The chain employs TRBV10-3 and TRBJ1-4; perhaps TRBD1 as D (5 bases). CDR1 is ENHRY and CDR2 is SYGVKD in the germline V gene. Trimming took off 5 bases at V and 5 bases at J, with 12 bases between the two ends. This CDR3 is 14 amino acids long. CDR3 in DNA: TGTGCCATCAGTACCACAGGACTAAATGAAAAACTGTTTTTT. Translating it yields CAISTTGLNEKLFF.

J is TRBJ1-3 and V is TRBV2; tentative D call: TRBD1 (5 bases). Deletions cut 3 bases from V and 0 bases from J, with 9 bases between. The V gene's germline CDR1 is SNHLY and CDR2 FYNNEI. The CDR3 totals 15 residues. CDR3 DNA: TGTGCCAGCAGTGACCCCGGGGCCTCTGGAAACACCATATATTTT. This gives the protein CASSDPGASGNTIYF.

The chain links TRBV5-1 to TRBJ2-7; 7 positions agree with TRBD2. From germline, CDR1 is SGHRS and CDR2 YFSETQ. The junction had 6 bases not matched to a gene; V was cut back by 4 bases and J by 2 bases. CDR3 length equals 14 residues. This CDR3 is CASSETSQAYEQYF. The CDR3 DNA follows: TGCGCCAGCAGCGAGACTAGCCAGGCCTACGAGCAGTACTTC. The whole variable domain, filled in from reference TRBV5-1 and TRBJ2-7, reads KAGVTQTPRYLIKTRGQQVTLSCSPISGHRSVSWYQQTPGQGLQFLFEYFSETQRNKGNFPGRFSGRQFSNSRSEMNVSTLELGDSALYLCASSETSQAYEQYFGPGTRLTVT.

For the CDR3, the DNA is TGTGCCAGCAGTACGGGTAATGAGCAGTTCTTC. Protein: CASSTGNEQFF. The gene calls are TRBV28 and TRBJ2-1; D gene unclear. Trimming pared 5 bases from V and 7 bases from J, leaving 6 bases between. From germline, CDR1 is MDHEN and CDR2 SYDVKM. CDR3 length equals 11 residues.

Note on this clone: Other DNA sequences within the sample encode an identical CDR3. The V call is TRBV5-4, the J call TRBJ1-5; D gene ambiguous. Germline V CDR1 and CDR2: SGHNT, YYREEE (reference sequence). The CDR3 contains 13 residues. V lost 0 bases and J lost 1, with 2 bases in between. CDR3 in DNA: TGTGCCAGCAGCTTGGACAGCAATCAGCCCCAGCATTTT. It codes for CASSLDSNQPQHF.

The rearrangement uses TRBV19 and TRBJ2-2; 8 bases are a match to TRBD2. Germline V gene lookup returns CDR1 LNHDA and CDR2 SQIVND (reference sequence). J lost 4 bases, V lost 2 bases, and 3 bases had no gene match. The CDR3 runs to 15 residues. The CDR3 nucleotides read TGTGCCAGTAGTATACCCGGGAGGGCCACCGGGGAGCTGTTTTTT. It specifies CASSIPGRATGELFF.

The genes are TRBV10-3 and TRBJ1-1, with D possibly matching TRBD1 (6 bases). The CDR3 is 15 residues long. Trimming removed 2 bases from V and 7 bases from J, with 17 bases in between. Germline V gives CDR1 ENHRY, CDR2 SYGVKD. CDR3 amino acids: CAISESPTGIGEAFF. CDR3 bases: TGTGCCATCAGTGAGAGCCCCACAGGGATCGGTGAAGCTTTCTTT.

The CDR3, as DNA: TGTGCTAGTGGTTTGTACACCCATGAGCAGTTCTTC. Translation gives CASGLYTHEQFF. This chain connects TRBV12-5 to TRBJ2-1; D unclear. The CDR3 is 12 amino acids. Trimming cost V 2 bases and J 8 bases, with 7 bases left between them. CDR1 and CDR2 from the germline V gene are LGHNT and FRNRAP.

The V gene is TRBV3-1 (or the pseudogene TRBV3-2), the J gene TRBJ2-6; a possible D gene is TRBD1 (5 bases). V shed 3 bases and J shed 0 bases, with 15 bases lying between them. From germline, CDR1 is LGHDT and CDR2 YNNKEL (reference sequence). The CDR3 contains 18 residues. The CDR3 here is CASSQFYLRGSGANVLTF. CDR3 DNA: TGTGCCAGCAGCCAGTTCTACTTAAGGGGCTCTGGGGCCAACGTCCTGACTTTC.

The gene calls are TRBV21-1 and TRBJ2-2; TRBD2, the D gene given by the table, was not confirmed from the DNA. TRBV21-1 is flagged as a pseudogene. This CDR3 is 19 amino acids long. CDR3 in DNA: TGTGCCAGCTTCACCCGGAGGAATACACGCCGCACGAACACCGGGGAGCTGTTTTTT. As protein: CASFTRRNTRRTNTGELFF.

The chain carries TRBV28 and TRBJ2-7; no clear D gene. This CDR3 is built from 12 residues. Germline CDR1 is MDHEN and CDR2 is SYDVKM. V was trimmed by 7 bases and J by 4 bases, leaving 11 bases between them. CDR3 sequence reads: CASTANIYEQYF. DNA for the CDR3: TGTGCCAGCACTGCCAACATTTACGAGCAGTACTTC.

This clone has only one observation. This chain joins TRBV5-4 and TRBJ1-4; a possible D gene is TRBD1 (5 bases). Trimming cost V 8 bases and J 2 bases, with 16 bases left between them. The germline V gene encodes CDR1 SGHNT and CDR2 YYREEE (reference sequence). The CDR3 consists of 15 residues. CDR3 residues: CARGPQEATNEKLFF. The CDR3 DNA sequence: TGTGCCAGGGGTCCACAGGAGGCCACTAATGAAAAACTGTTTTTT. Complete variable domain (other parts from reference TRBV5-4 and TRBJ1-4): ETGVTQSPTHLIKTRGQQVTLRCSSQSGHNTVSWYQQALGQGPQFIFQYYREEENGRGNFPPRFSGLQFPNYSSELNVNALELDDSALYLCARGPQEATNEKLFFGSGTQLSVL.